These T cell receptor beta chains were read from a single sample in a study of cytomegalovirus exposure and HLA in healthy donors. Some clones are missing from TCRdb's copy, which holds only in-frame ones; the method was immunoSEQ multiplex PCR. The table includes about 170,000 clones, 95% to 97% detected once. Sequenced: PBMCs. All receptors derive from a woman younger than 30 in good health and CMV-seronegative. Both conserved end residues are part of each CDR3. D genes are given only for firm matches. Only some rows state a clone size, as once, few, many or a class for expanded clones.

v_call	d_call	j_call	clone_size	cdr3_nt	cdr3_aa
TRBV5-1	TRBD2	TRBJ2-5	.	TGCGCCAGCAGTCAAAGGACTAGCGGGGGGTACCAAGAGACCCAGTACTTC	CASSQRTSGGYQETQYF
TRBV11-1	TRBD1	TRBJ1-1	.	TGTGCCAGCAGCCCACGACAGGGCCCTAACACTGAAGCTTTCTTT	CASSPRQGPNTEAFF
TRBV4-1	TRBD1	TRBJ1-2	.	TGCGCCAGCAGCCAAGTGCTACAGGGGGCTAACTATGGCTACACCTTC	CASSQVLQGANYGYTF
TRBV5-1	.	TRBJ2-5	.	TGCGCCAGCAGCTTGAATTCGGGGGATGCAGAGACCCAGTACTTC	CASSLNSGDAETQYF
TRBV19	.	TRBJ1-2	once	TGTGCCAGTAGGAAACAACCACAGGGAGTCGGCCATGGCTACACCTTC	CASRKQPQGVGHGYTF
TRBV2	.	TRBJ1-6	.	TGTGCCAGCAGTGAAAGGTCCCCTAGAGGTTCACCCCTCCACTTT	CASSERSPRGSPLHF
TRBV10-3	.	TRBJ2-7	.	TGTGCCATCAGTGACCTAAGGAGACCACCTATCTACGAGCGGTACTTC	CAISDLRRPPIYERYF
TRBV18	.	TRBJ1-5	.	TGTGCCAGCTCACAACAGGATAGCAATCAGCCCCAGCATTTT	CASSQQDSNQPQHF
TRBV18	.	TRBJ1-1	.	TGTGCCAGCTCACCCTATATGACAGAAACTGAAGCTTTCTTT	CASSPYMTETEAFF
TRBV7-2	.	TRBJ2-3	.	TGTGCCAGCAGCTTACCGCGGGGAGATAGCACAGATACGCAGTATTTT	CASSLPRGDSTDTQYF
TRBV7-8	TRBD1	TRBJ1-1	.	TGTGCCAGCAGCTTAACCGGGACAGGGTCCACTGAAGCTTTCTTT	CASSLTGTGSTEAFF
TRBV7-9	.	TRBJ1-2	.	TGTGCCAGCAGCCCCCCGGGAGGGGCTAACTATGGCTACACCTTC	CASSPPGGANYGYTF
TRBV7-2	.	TRBJ2-1	.	TGTGCCAGCAGCTTAGAGGGGTTTTACAATGAGCCCTTCTTC	CASSLEGFYNEPFF
TRBV5-5	.	TRBJ1-1	.	TGTGCCACCCACGCAGGGGATCGGCGCGGCACTGAAGCTTTCTTT	CATHAGDRRGTEAFF
TRBV7-8	TRBD2	TRBJ2-2	.	TGTGCCAGCAGCTTAGGTTCCCGACCGGGACTAGAATCTTCCGGGGAGCTGTTTTTT	CASSLGSRPGLESSGELFF
TRBV6-1	TRBD2	TRBJ2-5	once	TGTGCCAGCAGTGGGTGGGGAGGGGAGACCCAGTACTTC	CASSGWGGETQYF
TRBV13	.	TRBJ1-1	.	TGTGCCAGCAGCTTACGAGATATGAACACTGAAGCTTTCTTT	CASSLRDMNTEAFF
TRBV5-1	TRBD2	TRBJ2-1	.	TGCGCCAGCAGCTTATTGTCGGGGGGGCGGAAGGGTCGGACCCATGAGCAGTTCTTC	CASSLLSGGRKGRTHEQFF
TRBV18	TRBD2	TRBJ2-2	.	TGTGCCAGCTCCCCCACTAGCGGGGGGTCCTACACCGGGGAGCTGTTTTTT	CASSPTSGGSYTGELFF
TRBV11-1	TRBD1	TRBJ1-2	few	TGTGCCAGCAGCTTACCGAGATGGGGACAGGAACAATATGGCTACACCTTC	CASSLPRWGQEQYGYTF
TRBV27	TRBD1	TRBJ2-2	.	TGTGCCAGCAGTTTGAGGACAGGGACCGGGGAGCTGTTTTTT	CASSLRTGTGELFF
TRBV7-2	.	TRBJ2-3	.	TGTGCCAGCAGCTTCCGGGACTCGCTCACAGATACGCAGTATTTT	CASSFRDSLTDTQYF
TRBV19	TRBD1	TRBJ2-7	.	TGTGCCAGTAGTTTTGCAGGGGGTGACTCATACGAGCAGTACTTC	CASSFAGGDSYEQYF
TRBV27	TRBD1	TRBJ1-4	.	TGTGCCAGCAGTTTACACAGGGGGCTCAATGAAAAACTGTTTTTT	CASSLHRGLNEKLFF
TRBV5-1	TRBD2	TRBJ2-5	.	TGCGCCAGCCGCTTCCCTTCTAGCGGGGGGGAAGAGACCCAGTACTTC	CASRFPSSGGEETQYF
TRBV6-5	.	TRBJ1-4	.	TGTGCCAGCAGTTACTCCCAGAAGAATGAAAAACTGTTTTTT	CASSYSQKNEKLFF
TRBV6-6	.	TRBJ1-2	.	TGTGCCAGCAGCCCCTCGACAGGCGGTGGTGATGGCTACACCTTC	CASSPSTGGGDGYTF
TRBV5-5	TRBD2	TRBJ2-2	once	TGTGCCAGCAGCCCGCGACTAGCGGGGGGGCCGGCGAGCACCGGGGAGCTGTTTTTT	CASSPRLAGGPASTGELFF
TRBV27	.	TRBJ2-2	.	TGTGCCAGCAGTAGCAGGGGCGGGGAGCTGTTTTTT	CASSSRGGELFF
TRBV6-5	TRBD1	TRBJ1-2	few	TGTGCCAGCAGTTACTACGACAGGGCGTCGGATGGCTACACCTTC	CASSYYDRASDGYTF
TRBV9	.	TRBJ1-1	.	TGTGCCAGCAGCACACAACGGGGCACTGAAGCTTTCTTT	CASSTQRGTEAFF
TRBV4-2	TRBD1	TRBJ2-7	.	TGTGCCAGCAGCCTACTACAGGGGGGAACCTACGAGCAGTACTTC	CASSLLQGGTYEQYF
TRBV30	TRBD1	TRBJ2-5	.	TGTGCCTGGAGTGTATGGGACAGGGGCCAAGAGACCCAGTACTTC	CAWSVWDRGQETQYF
TRBV19	.	TRBJ1-6	.	TGTGCCAGTACGTGGGCAGGGAATTCACCCCTCCACTTT	CASTWAGNSPLHF
TRBV5-5	TRBD1	TRBJ1-6	.	TGTGCCAGCAGCTCAGGGGGACAGGCCCTCTATAATTCACCCCTCCACTTT	CASSSGGQALYNSPLHF
TRBV29-1	TRBD1	TRBJ1-1	.	TGCAGCGTGGGGTGGACAGGGTGGACTGAAGCTTTCTTT	CSVGWTGWTEAFF
TRBV19	.	TRBJ2-7	once	TGTGCCAGTAGTGCCGGGACACGGATTTTGTATACCTACGAGCAGTACTTC	CASSAGTRILYTYEQYF
TRBV5-1	.	TRBJ1-5	.	TGCGCCAGCAGCTTACTCGGTTTATCTCAGCCCCAGCATTTT	CASSLLGLSQPQHF
TRBV5-1	.	TRBJ2-3	once	TGCGCCAGCAGTTCTGAAAGGGGGGGGGATACGCAGTATTTT	CASSSERGGDTQYF
TRBV9	.	TRBJ2-7	.	TGTGCCAGCAGCCCCACCGGGACTCCCTCGTACGAGCAGTACTTC	CASSPTGTPSYEQYF
TRBV4-2	TRBD2	TRBJ2-7	.	TGTGCCAGCAGCCAGTCCTCTAGCGGGTACGAGCAGTACTTC	CASSQSSSGYEQYF
TRBV7-2	.	TRBJ1-4	.	TGTGCCAGCAGCTTAGGGAGTGCTAATGAAAAACTGTTTTTT	CASSLGSANEKLFF
TRBV4-2	TRBD2	TRBJ2-7	.	TGTGCCAGCAGCCACGAGCGGGGGTTGTCCTACGAGCAGTACTTC	CASSHERGLSYEQYF
TRBV29-1	TRBD1	TRBJ1-2	.	TGCAGCTTCTGGACAGGGGATGGCTACACCTTC	CSFWTGDGYTF
TRBV7-9	TRBD1	TRBJ2-7	.	TGTGCCAGCAGCTTAGGGCAGGGGGTGTCCTACGAGCAGTACTTC	CASSLGQGVSYEQYF
TRBV7-9	TRBD2	TRBJ2-4	.	TGTGCCAGCAGCGGACTAGCCCTAGCCAAAAACATTCAGTACTTC	CASSGLALAKNIQYF
TRBV6-5	TRBD1	TRBJ1-1	.	TGTGCCAGCAGTCGGGACAGGGGCACTGAAGCTTTCTTT	CASSRDRGTEAFF
TRBV19	.	TRBJ1-6	.	TGTGCCAGTAGTATCGGCAGGGGCGCGGATTCACCCCTCCACTTT	CASSIGRGADSPLHF
TRBV6-5	.	TRBJ2-7	.	TGTGCCAGCAGTTCCACCCCGGGGGGCGCCTACGAGCAGTACTTC	CASSSTPGGAYEQYF
TRBV4-2	.	TRBJ1-5	.	TGTGCCAGCAGCCAAGTCGGGGGCAATCAGCCCCAGCATTTT	CASSQVGGNQPQHF